This T cell receptor beta chain appears in the sequencing data of a study of CD8 T cells in Susac syndrome. Reverse transcription of about 0.5 to 1 ug RNA was carried out with random hexamers. TCRdb re-analysed the immunoSEQ multiplex PCR reads in MiXCR, keeping a single row per CDR3 protein. Here the sample spans roughly 110,000 distinct CDR3 sequences, just under 95% being singletons. V shed 5 bases and J 4 bases; nucleotides not matched to a gene: 23. The CDR3 contains 20 residues. CDR1 is MNHEY and CDR2 is SMNVEV in the germline V gene (reference sequence). The V and J genes are TRBV27 and TRBJ2-1, with TRBD2 matching 7 bases. This TCR came from a human donor in good health. The sequenced sample was CD8+ T cells from PBMCs. The CDR3 loop reads CASSIKYPGGLTGSYNEQFF. DNA for the CDR3: TGTGCCAGCAGTATAAAATATCCGGGGGGATTAACGGGCTCGTACAATGAGCAGTTCTTC.